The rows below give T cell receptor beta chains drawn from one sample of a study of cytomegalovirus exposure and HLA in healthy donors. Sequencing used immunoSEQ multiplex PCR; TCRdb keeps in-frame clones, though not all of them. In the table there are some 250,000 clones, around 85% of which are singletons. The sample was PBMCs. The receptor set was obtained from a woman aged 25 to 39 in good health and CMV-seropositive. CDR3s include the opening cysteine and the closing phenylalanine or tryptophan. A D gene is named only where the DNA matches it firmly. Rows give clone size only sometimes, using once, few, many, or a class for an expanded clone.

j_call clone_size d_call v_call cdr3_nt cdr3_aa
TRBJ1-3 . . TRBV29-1 TGCAGCGTTGGCGGGGGGGCGGTTGGAAACACCATATATTTT CSVGGGAVGNTIYF
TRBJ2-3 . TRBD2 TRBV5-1 TGCGCCAGCAGCTTGGGGACTAGCGGATTCACAGATACGCAGTATTTT CASSLGTSGFTDTQYF
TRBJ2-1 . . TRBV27 TGTGCCAGCAGGGAGCTCTCCTACAATGAGCAGTTCTTC CASRELSYNEQFF
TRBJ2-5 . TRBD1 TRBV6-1 TGTGCCAGCAGCCGGGACAGGGAAGAGACCCAGTACTTC CASSRDREETQYF
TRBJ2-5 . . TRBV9 TGTGCCAGCAGCGTAGCCCTAGACTACCAAGAGACCCAGTACTTC CASSVALDYQETQYF
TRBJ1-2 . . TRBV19 TGTGCCAGTAGTCCAGGGTATGGCTACACCTTC CASSPGYGYTF
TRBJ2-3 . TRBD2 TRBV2 TGTGCCAGCAACCGAGGGACTAGCGGGAGGGGTACGCAGTATTTT CASNRGTSGRGTQYF
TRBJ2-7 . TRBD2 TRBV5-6 TGTGCCAGCAGCTGGGGGGGACCCGGGAAGGACGAGCAGTACTTC CASSWGGPGKDEQYF
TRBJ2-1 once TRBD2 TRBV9 TGTGCCAGCAGCGTAGGGACTAGCGGATACAATGAGCAGTTCTTC CASSVGTSGYNEQFF
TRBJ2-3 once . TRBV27 TGTGCCAGCAGTTTCCAGCAGGGCGATAGGTCAGATACGCAGTATTTT CASSFQQGDRSDTQYF
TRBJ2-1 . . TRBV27 TGTGCCAGCAGTTTACGGGGGAGTGAGCAGTTCTTC CASSLRGSEQFF
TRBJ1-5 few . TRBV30 TGTGCCTGGAGTGTAATGGCAGGTGATCAGCCCCAGCATTTT CAWSVMAGDQPQHF
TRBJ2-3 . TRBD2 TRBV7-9 TGTGCCAGCAGCTCGGTTAGCGGGAGCAACCAGTATTTT CASSSVSGSNQYF
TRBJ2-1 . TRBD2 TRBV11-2 TGTGCCAGCAGCTTGGAAGCGGGAGCTGCCAATGAGCAGTTCTTC CASSLEAGAANEQFF
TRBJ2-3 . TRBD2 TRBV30 TGTGCCTGGAGTATCAGCGGGAGGGCCTACGGGGGAGATACGCAGTATTTT CAWSISGRAYGGDTQYF
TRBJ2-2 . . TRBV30 TGTGCCGGAAGCCCTTGGCGGGACCCCGGGGAGCTGTTTTTT CAGSPWRDPGELFF
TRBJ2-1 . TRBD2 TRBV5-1 TGCGCCAGCCGCGGGAAGTCGGGGACTAGCGGGAGAGAAGTCTACAATGAGCAGTTCTTC CASRGKSGTSGREVYNEQFF
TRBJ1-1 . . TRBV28 TGTGCCAGCAGTTTTACACCAACCCACACTGAAGCTTTCTTT CASSFTPTHTEAFF
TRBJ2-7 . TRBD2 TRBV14 TGTGCCAGCAGCCAAGTTACGGGAGGGGCATACGAGCAGTACTTC CASSQVTGGAYEQYF
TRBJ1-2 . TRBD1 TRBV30 TGTGCCTGGAGTGTAACAGGGGGCGGATATGGCTACACCTTC CAWSVTGGGYGYTF
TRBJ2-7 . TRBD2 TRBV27 TGTGCCAGTAGACTAGCGGGAGACCCGGGCGAGCAGTACTTC CASRLAGDPGEQYF
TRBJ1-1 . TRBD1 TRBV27 TGTGCCAGCACCCCGGGACAGCTGAACACTGAAGCTTTCTTT CASTPGQLNTEAFF
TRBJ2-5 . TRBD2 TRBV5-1 TGCGCCAGCAGCTTGTCCGGGACTAGCGGAGATGTTAAGTACTTC CASSLSGTSGDVKYF
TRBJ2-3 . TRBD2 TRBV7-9 TGTGCCAGCGGGGGTCTAGCGGGATCAGATACGCAGTATTTT CASGGLAGSDTQYF
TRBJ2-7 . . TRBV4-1 TGCGCCAGCAGGCGAACTCGTACCTACGAGCAGTACTTC CASRRTRTYEQYF
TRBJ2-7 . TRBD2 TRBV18 TGTGCCAGCTCACCGGAGCGGGAGGTACACGAGCAGTACTTC CASSPEREVHEQYF
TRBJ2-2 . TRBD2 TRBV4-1 TGCGCCAGCAGCCCTCCCGGCGGGAGTAGTAACACCGGGGAGCTGTTTTTT CASSPPGGSSNTGELFF
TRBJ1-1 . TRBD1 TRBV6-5 TGTGCCAGCAGTTACTCGAAACGACAGGGAGACACTGAAGCTTTCTTT CASSYSKRQGDTEAFF
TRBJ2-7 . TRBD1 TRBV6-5 TGTGCCACCTCGGTAAGGGGGCAGACCTACGAGCAGTACTTC CATSVRGQTYEQYF
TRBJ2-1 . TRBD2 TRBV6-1 TGTGCCAGCAGTGCGGGGGGGCGGGACAATGAGCAGTTCTTC CASSAGGRDNEQFF
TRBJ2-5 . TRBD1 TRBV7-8 TGTGCCAGCAGGTCCGGGACAGGGGGAGAGACCCAGTACTTC CASRSGTGGETQYF
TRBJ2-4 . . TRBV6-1 TGTGCCAGCAGTGGGACAGGGAGGGGAAACATTCAGTACTTC CASSGTGRGNIQYF
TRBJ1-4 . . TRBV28 TGTGCCAGCAGCATCCCGGGACTGAATGAAAAACTGTTTTTT CASSIPGLNEKLFF
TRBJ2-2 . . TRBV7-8 TGTGCCAGCAGCATAACAGGGAACACCGGGGAGCTGTTTTTT CASSITGNTGELFF
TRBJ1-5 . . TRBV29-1 TGCAGCGTGGGGCTCGGGACACGAGGGAGCAGCAATCAGCCCCAGCATTTT CSVGLGTRGSSNQPQHF
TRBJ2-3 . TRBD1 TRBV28 TGTGCCAGCAGTGCCCCGGGACAGGGGACAGATACGCAGTATTTT CASSAPGQGTDTQYF
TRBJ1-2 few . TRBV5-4 TGTGCCAGCAGCTCGGAGGGGTACTATGGCTACACCTTC CASSSEGYYGYTF
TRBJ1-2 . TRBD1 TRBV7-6 TGTGCCAGCAGGGCATGGACAGGAGGTGGCTACACCTTC CASRAWTGGGYTF
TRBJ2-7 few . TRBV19 TGTGCCAGTAGTATACGGGTCCCGTACGAGCAGTACTTC CASSIRVPYEQYF
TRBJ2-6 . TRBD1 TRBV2 TGTGCCAGCAGTGATTTTACAGGGGGCGGTGGGGCCAACGTCCTGACTTTC CASSDFTGGGGANVLTF
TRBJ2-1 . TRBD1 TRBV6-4 TGTGCCAGCAGTGACACTGGGACAGGGTGGAATGAGCAGTTCTTC CASSDTGTGWNEQFF
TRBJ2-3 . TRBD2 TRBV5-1 TGCGCCAGCAGCTTGGAAGGACTAGCGGGAGTTATCCGCACAGATACGCAGTATTTT CASSLEGLAGVIRTDTQYF
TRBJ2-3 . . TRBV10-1 TGCGCCAGCAGTGAGTCGGGGGCTAGAAACACAGATACGCAGTATTTT CASSESGARNTDTQYF
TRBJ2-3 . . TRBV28 TGTGCCAGCAGTCCGCAGGGATCTCCCAGGCATACGCAGTATTTT CASSPQGSPRHTQYF
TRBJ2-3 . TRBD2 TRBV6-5 TGTGCCAGCAGTTACGCCGGGACTAGCGGCACAGATACGCAGTATTTT CASSYAGTSGTDTQYF
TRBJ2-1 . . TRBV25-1 TGTGCCAGCAGAGATACAGGGCTCTCCTACAATGAGCAGTTCTTC CASRDTGLSYNEQFF
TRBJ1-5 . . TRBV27 TGTGCCAGCAGTTTACACCGACAGAGTAGCAATCAGCCCCAGCATTTT CASSLHRQSSNQPQHF